These T cell receptor beta chains were read from a single sample in a study of OX40 agonist ivuxolimab in advanced cancers. Produced via immunoSEQ multiplex PCR; TCRdb's table is partial and in-frame only. The sample includes 53,000 or so clones, about 89% of them seen just once. The sample in question was CD4+ or CD8+ T cells sorted from blood, obtained in a trial of the OX40 agonist ivuxolimab. The source is an adult with an advanced solid tumor such as melanoma, head and neck, liver or kidney cancer. CDR3s include the opening cysteine and the closing phenylalanine or tryptophan. Each record gives: V gene, D gene, CDR3 length, J gene, clone size, CDR3 DNA, CDR3 protein. The D gene is left open where the match is weak. Clone size appears in some rows only: once, few, many, or a class for an expanded clone.

V gene: TRBV7-8
D gene: NA
CDR3 length: 15
J gene: TRBJ2-1
clone size: NA
CDR3 DNA: TGTGCCAGCAGCTTAAGGCGGGCCTCCTACAATGAGCAGTTCTTC
CDR3 protein: CASSLRRASYNEQFF

V gene: TRBV28
D gene: NA
CDR3 length: 15
J gene: TRBJ2-7
clone size: NA
CDR3 DNA: TGTGCCAGCCCCCCCCACGGTCAGCCTTCCTACGAGCAGTACTTC
CDR3 protein: CASPPHGQPSYEQYF

V gene: TRBV7-9
D gene: TRBD1
CDR3 length: 14
J gene: TRBJ1-2
clone size: NA
CDR3 DNA: TGTGCCAGCAGCCGGGACAGGGGGCAAAGTGGCTACACCTTC
CDR3 protein: CASSRDRGQSGYTF

V gene: TRBV28
D gene: TRBD1
CDR3 length: 13
J gene: TRBJ2-7
clone size: once
CDR3 DNA: TGTGCCAGCATTGACAGGGCTACCTACGAGCAGTACTTC
CDR3 protein: CASIDRATYEQYF

V gene: TRBV9
D gene: TRBD1
CDR3 length: 15
J gene: TRBJ2-7
clone size: NA
CDR3 DNA: TGTGCCAGCAGCGGCGGACAGGGGGCGCTTTGGGAGCAGTACTTC
CDR3 protein: CASSGGQGALWEQYF

V gene: TRBV6-1
D gene: NA
CDR3 length: 11
J gene: TRBJ2-1
clone size: NA
CDR3 DNA: TGTGCCAGCAGTGACCCCTACGAGCAGTTCTTC
CDR3 protein: CASSDPYEQFF

V gene: TRBV28
D gene: NA
CDR3 length: 13
J gene: TRBJ1-2
clone size: few
CDR3 DNA: TGTGCCAGCTCGGTCAACCGTAACTATGGCTACACCTTC
CDR3 protein: CASSVNRNYGYTF

V gene: TRBV7-6
D gene: TRBD1
CDR3 length: 15
J gene: TRBJ1-1
clone size: NA
CDR3 DNA: TGTGCCAGCAGCAGACAGGGGTTTCAAGTCACTGAAGCTTTCTTT
CDR3 protein: CASSRQGFQVTEAFF

V gene: TRBV6-5
D gene: TRBD1
CDR3 length: 15
J gene: TRBJ2-7
clone size: NA
CDR3 DNA: TGTGCCAGCAGAGACTCGGACAGGGGCGTCTACGAGCAGTACTTC
CDR3 protein: CASRDSDRGVYEQYF

V gene: TRBV7-8
D gene: TRBD1
CDR3 length: 14
J gene: TRBJ2-7
clone size: NA
CDR3 DNA: TGTGCCAGCAGCCTCCGGGACAGGGCCTACGAGCAGTACTTC
CDR3 protein: CASSLRDRAYEQYF

V gene: TRBV7-2
D gene: TRBD2
CDR3 length: 15
J gene: TRBJ2-7
clone size: NA
CDR3 DNA: TGTGCCAGCAGTCCCGGGACTAGCGCCTCCTACGAGCAGTACTTC
CDR3 protein: CASSPGTSASYEQYF

V gene: TRBV19
D gene: TRBD2
CDR3 length: 17
J gene: TRBJ2-7
clone size: NA
CDR3 DNA: TGTGCCAGTAGTACCCAGACTAGCGGGAGAGGTTCCTACGAGCAGTACTTC
CDR3 protein: CASSTQTSGRGSYEQYF

V gene: TRBV9
D gene: NA
CDR3 length: 16
J gene: TRBJ2-7
clone size: NA
CDR3 DNA: TGTGCCAGCACCCCGAGGGCCACAGGGATAATCTACGAGCAGTACTTC
CDR3 protein: CASTPRATGIIYEQYF

V gene: TRBV5-4
D gene: TRBD2
CDR3 length: 17
J gene: TRBJ2-1
clone size: NA
CDR3 DNA: TGTGCCAGCAGCCCGGGACTAGCGGGGGAGGCCTACAATGAGCAGTTCTTC
CDR3 protein: CASSPGLAGEAYNEQFF

V gene: TRBV30
D gene: NA
CDR3 length: 13
J gene: TRBJ2-2
clone size: NA
CDR3 DNA: TGTGCCTGGAGCCTAAGGGACACCGGGGAGCTGTTTTTT
CDR3 protein: CAWSLRDTGELFF

V gene: TRBV28
D gene: NA
CDR3 length: 16
J gene: TRBJ1-2
clone size: NA
CDR3 DNA: TGTGCCAGCAGTGGGGAGGCCTCGGGGGGTAACTATGGCTACACCTTC
CDR3 protein: CASSGEASGGNYGYTF

V gene: TRBV6-8
D gene: TRBD1
CDR3 length: 16
J gene: TRBJ1-4
clone size: NA
CDR3 DNA: TGTGCCAGCAGAAGACCTGACAGGGCAACTAATGAAAAACTGTTTTTT
CDR3 protein: CASRRPDRATNEKLFF

V gene: TRBV7-8
D gene: NA
CDR3 length: 16
J gene: TRBJ2-2
clone size: NA
CDR3 DNA: TGTGCCAGCAGCTTAGCCCTGTTAGAACAAGCCGGGGAGCTGTTTTTT
CDR3 protein: CASSLALLEQAGELFF

V gene: TRBV19
D gene: NA
CDR3 length: 13
J gene: TRBJ1-1
clone size: NA
CDR3 DNA: TGTGCCAGTAGTATAGGGGGGAGGTCTGAAGCTTTCTTT
CDR3 protein: CASSIGGRSEAFF

V gene: TRBV2
D gene: NA
CDR3 length: 14
J gene: TRBJ2-5
clone size: NA
CDR3 DNA: TGTGCCAGCATTGCGGGACAGAACAAACAGACCCAGTACTTC
CDR3 protein: CASIAGQNKQTQYF

V gene: TRBV30
D gene: NA
CDR3 length: 12
J gene: TRBJ2-5
clone size: NA
CDR3 DNA: TGTGCCTGGAGTGGGGAAGGCGAGACCCAGTACTTC
CDR3 protein: CAWSGEGETQYF

V gene: TRBV6-5
D gene: TRBD1
CDR3 length: 15
J gene: TRBJ1-1
clone size: NA
CDR3 DNA: TGTGCCAGCAGCTACAGGGGGTTCATGAACACTGAAGCTTTCTTT
CDR3 protein: CASSYRGFMNTEAFF

V gene: TRBV4-1
D gene: TRBD1
CDR3 length: 20
J gene: TRBJ1-3
clone size: NA
CDR3 DNA: TGCGCCAGCAGCCACTCCGGGACAGGGGGCCTTACGAGAACGGGAAACACCATATATTTT
CDR3 protein: CASSHSGTGGLTRTGNTIYF

V gene: TRBV15
D gene: NA
CDR3 length: 15
J gene: TRBJ1-2
clone size: NA
CDR3 DNA: TGTGCCACCAGCACGAGACAGCCGCGAATCTATGGCTACACCTTC
CDR3 protein: CATSTRQPRIYGYTF

V gene: TRBV5-1
D gene: NA
CDR3 length: 14
J gene: TRBJ1-1
clone size: once
CDR3 DNA: TGCGCCAGCCAGGGACGGCGGGGCGACACTGAAGCTTTCTTT
CDR3 protein: CASQGRRGDTEAFF

V gene: TRBV11-2
D gene: NA
CDR3 length: 13
J gene: TRBJ2-1
clone size: NA
CDR3 DNA: TGTGCCAGCAGCTTAACAGGCTACAATGAGCAGTTCTTC
CDR3 protein: CASSLTGYNEQFF

V gene: TRBV4-3
D gene: NA
CDR3 length: 13
J gene: TRBJ1-2
clone size: NA
CDR3 DNA: TGCGCCAGCAGCCAAGACATGAAGAGTGGCTACACCTTC
CDR3 protein: CASSQDMKSGYTF

V gene: TRBV6-5
D gene: NA
CDR3 length: 12
J gene: TRBJ2-1
clone size: NA
CDR3 DNA: TGTGCCAGCTTCCCTCAGGTGGGAGGGCAGTTCTTC
CDR3 protein: CASFPQVGGQFF

V gene: TRBV5-3
D gene: NA
CDR3 length: 15
J gene: TRBJ2-7
clone size: once
CDR3 DNA: TGTGCCAGAAGCCCTCCAGGGGCAGACTCCTACGAGCAGTACTTC
CDR3 protein: CARSPPGADSYEQYF

V gene: TRBV6-6
D gene: NA
CDR3 length: 13
J gene: TRBJ2-1
clone size: NA
CDR3 DNA: TGTGCCAGCAGTCCCGGGTCCTACAATGAGCAGTTCTTC
CDR3 protein: CASSPGSYNEQFF

V gene: TRBV6-1
D gene: NA
CDR3 length: 12
J gene: TRBJ2-7
clone size: NA
CDR3 DNA: TGTGCCAGCAGTTTCGGTGGCCACGAGCAGTACTTC
CDR3 protein: CASSFGGHEQYF

V gene: TRBV4-1
D gene: NA
CDR3 length: 16
J gene: TRBJ2-7
clone size: NA
CDR3 DNA: TGCGCCAGCAGCCAAGGGTCTCAGATTAGCTCCTACGAGCAGTACTTC
CDR3 protein: CASSQGSQISSYEQYF

V gene: TRBV21-1
D gene: NA
CDR3 length: 15
J gene: TRBJ1-4
clone size: NA
CDR3 DNA: TGTGCCAGCAGCGCGTACAGGGGATGTAGTGAAAAACTGTTTTTT
CDR3 protein: CASSAYRGCSEKLFF

V gene: TRBV5-1
D gene: TRBD2
CDR3 length: 17
J gene: TRBJ2-5
clone size: NA
CDR3 DNA: TGCGCCAGCAGCTCGGGACTAGCGGGGAGAGGGATAGAGACCCAGTACTTC
CDR3 protein: CASSSGLAGRGIETQYF

V gene: TRBV18
D gene: NA
CDR3 length: 15
J gene: TRBJ2-2
clone size: NA
CDR3 DNA: TGTGCCAGCTCACCCGGACAGGGAGGGACCGGGGAGCTGTTTTTT
CDR3 protein: CASSPGQGGTGELFF

V gene: TRBV5-1
D gene: TRBD1
CDR3 length: 15
J gene: TRBJ1-1
clone size: NA
CDR3 DNA: TGCGCCAGCACTCAAGTCGACAGGGAGAGCACTGAAGCTTTCTTT
CDR3 protein: CASTQVDRESTEAFF

V gene: TRBV7-2
D gene: NA
CDR3 length: 14
J gene: TRBJ2-7
clone size: NA
CDR3 DNA: TGTGCCAGCAGCTTAAGGACAGCCCGGGACGAGCAGTACTTC
CDR3 protein: CASSLRTARDEQYF

V gene: TRBV19
D gene: TRBD1
CDR3 length: 15
J gene: TRBJ1-1
clone size: NA
CDR3 DNA: TGTGCCAGTAGTGTACTGGACAGGGGTAACACTGAAGCTTTCTTT
CDR3 protein: CASSVLDRGNTEAFF

V gene: TRBV6-6
D gene: NA
CDR3 length: 14
J gene: TRBJ2-7
clone size: NA
CDR3 DNA: TGTGCCAGCAGACCCAAATCGGCAGTCAACGAGCAGTACTTC
CDR3 protein: CASRPKSAVNEQYF

V gene: TRBV6-6
D gene: TRBD1
CDR3 length: 15
J gene: TRBJ2-7
clone size: NA
CDR3 DNA: TGTGCCAGCAGTTTGGGGACAGGGGGCTCCTACGAGCAGTACTTC
CDR3 protein: CASSLGTGGSYEQYF

V gene: TRBV10-3
D gene: NA
CDR3 length: 16
J gene: TRBJ2-7
clone size: NA
CDR3 DNA: TGTGCCATCAGTGAGTCATCCGGGGGACTTCCATACGAGCAGTACTTC
CDR3 protein: CAISESSGGLPYEQYF

V gene: TRBV9
D gene: NA
CDR3 length: 16
J gene: TRBJ1-6
clone size: NA
CDR3 DNA: TGTGCCAGCAGCGTAGCTTGGCAACCCCGGGAGGGACCCCTCCACTTT
CDR3 protein: CASSVAWQPREGPLHF

V gene: TRBV7-8
D gene: NA
CDR3 length: 14
J gene: TRBJ2-3
clone size: NA
CDR3 DNA: TGTGCCAGCAGCCGAGGGCACCGCACAGATACGCAGTATTTT
CDR3 protein: CASSRGHRTDTQYF

V gene: TRBV19
D gene: TRBD1
CDR3 length: 13
J gene: TRBJ2-3
clone size: NA
CDR3 DNA: TGTGCCAGCGGGGACAGGGTAACAGATACGCAGTATTTT
CDR3 protein: CASGDRVTDTQYF

V gene: TRBV7-9
D gene: NA
CDR3 length: 15
J gene: TRBJ2-2
clone size: few
CDR3 DNA: TGTGCCAGCAGCTTAGCGGGGCTTAACACCGGGGAGCTGTTTTTT
CDR3 protein: CASSLAGLNTGELFF